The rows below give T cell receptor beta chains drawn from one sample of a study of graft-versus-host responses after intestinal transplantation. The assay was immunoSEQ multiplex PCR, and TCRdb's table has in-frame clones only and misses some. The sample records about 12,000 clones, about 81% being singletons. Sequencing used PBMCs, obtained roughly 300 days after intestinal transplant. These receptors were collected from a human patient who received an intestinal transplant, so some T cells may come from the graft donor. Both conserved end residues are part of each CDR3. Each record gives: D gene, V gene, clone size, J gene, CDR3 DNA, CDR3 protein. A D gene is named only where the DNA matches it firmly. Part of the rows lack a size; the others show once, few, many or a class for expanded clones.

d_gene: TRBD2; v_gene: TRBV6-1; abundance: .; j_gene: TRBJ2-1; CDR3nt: TGTGCCAGCAGTTCTAGCGGGATTTACAATGAGCAGTTCTTC; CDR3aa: CASSSSGIYNEQFF
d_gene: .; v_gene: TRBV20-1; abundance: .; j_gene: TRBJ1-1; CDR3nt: TGCAGTGCGCCAGAGAACACTGAAGCTTTCTTT; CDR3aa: CSAPENTEAFF
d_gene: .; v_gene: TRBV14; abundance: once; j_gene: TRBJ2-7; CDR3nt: TGTGCCAGCAGCCAAGGGTCCTACGAGCAGTACTTC; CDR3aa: CASSQGSYEQYF
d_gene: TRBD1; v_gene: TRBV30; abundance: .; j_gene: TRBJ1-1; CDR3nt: TGTGCCTGGAGTGTTCCGGGACAGGCTATACAATGGACTGAAGCTTTCTTT; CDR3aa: CAWSVPGQAIQWTEAFF
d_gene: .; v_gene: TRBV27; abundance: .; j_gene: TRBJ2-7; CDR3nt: TGTGCCAGCAGTTTAGGGACACTCGGCGCCTACGAGCAGTACTTC; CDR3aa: CASSLGTLGAYEQYF
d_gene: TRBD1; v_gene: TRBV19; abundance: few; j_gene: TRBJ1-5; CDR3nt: TGTGCCAGTAGGATCGACAGGGGGGAATATCAGCCCCAGCATTTT; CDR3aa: CASRIDRGEYQPQHF
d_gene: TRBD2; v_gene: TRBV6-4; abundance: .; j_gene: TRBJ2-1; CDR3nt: TGTGCCAGCAGCTCGACTAGCGGGGACTACAATGAGCAGTTCTTC; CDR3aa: CASSSTSGDYNEQFF
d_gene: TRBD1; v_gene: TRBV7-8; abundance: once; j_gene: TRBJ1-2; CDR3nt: TGTGCCAGCAGCTTCGACAGGGGGAACTATGGCTACACCTTC; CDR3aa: CASSFDRGNYGYTF
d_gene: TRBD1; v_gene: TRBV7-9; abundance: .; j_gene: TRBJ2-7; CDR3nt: TGTGCCAGCAGCTTAGACGGGACAGGGATGTTCAGGGAGTACTTC; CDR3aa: CASSLDGTGMFREYF
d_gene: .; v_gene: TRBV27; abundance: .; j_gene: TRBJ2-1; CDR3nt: TGTGCCAGCAGACAATCCCCAGGGGACGGAAACAATGAGCAGTTCTTC; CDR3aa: CASRQSPGDGNNEQFF
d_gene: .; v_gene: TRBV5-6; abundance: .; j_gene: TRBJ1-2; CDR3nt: TGTGCCAGCAGCCCTGTTAGCCTCTATGGCTACACCTTC; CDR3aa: CASSPVSLYGYTF
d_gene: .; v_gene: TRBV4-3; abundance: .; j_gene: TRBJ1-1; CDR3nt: TGCGCCAGCAGCCAAGAGTCCAGGTATGGCACTGAAGCTTTCTTT; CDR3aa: CASSQESRYGTEAFF
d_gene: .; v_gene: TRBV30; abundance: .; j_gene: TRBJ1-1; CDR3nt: TGTGCCTGGAGTGCAGGAGGGGCTGAAGCTTTCTTT; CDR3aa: CAWSAGGAEAFF
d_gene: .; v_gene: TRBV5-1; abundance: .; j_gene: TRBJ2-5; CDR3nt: TGCGCCAGCAGCACCACAGCCGCGGGGCCCCAAGAGACCCAGTACTTC; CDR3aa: CASSTTAAGPQETQYF
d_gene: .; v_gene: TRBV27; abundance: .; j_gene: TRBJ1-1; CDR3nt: TGTGCCAGCAGTTTACGCTTAGACCCCGAGAAACCATTGTCGGACACTGAAGCTTTCTTT; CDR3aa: CASSLRLDPEKPLSDTEAFF
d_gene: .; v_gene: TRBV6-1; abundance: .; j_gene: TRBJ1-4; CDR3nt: TGTGCCAGCAGTCCCCCGGGCGGTAAACTGTTTTTT; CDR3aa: CASSPPGGKLFF
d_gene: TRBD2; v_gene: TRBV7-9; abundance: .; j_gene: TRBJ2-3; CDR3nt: TGTGCCAGCAGCCCACGACTAGCGGGGTCTAGCACAGATACGCAGTATTTT; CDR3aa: CASSPRLAGSSTDTQYF
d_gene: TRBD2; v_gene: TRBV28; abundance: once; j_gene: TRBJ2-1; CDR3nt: TGTGCCAGCAGTTCGAAACCTCCGGGACTAGCGGGACCCCACTCCTACAATGAGCAGTTCTTC; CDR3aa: CASSSKPPGLAGPHSYNEQFF
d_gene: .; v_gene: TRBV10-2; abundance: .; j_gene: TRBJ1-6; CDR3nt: TGCGCCAGCAGTGAGTCGAGGCAGGGGAATTCACCCCTCCACTTT; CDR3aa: CASSESRQGNSPLHF
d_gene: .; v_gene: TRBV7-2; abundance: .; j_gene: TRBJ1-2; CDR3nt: TGTGCCAGCAGCTTATACCGGACACCTAACTATGGCTACACCTTC; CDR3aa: CASSLYRTPNYGYTF
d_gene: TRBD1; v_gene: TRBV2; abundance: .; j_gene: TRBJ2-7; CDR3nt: TGTGCCAGCAGTGAAGAGGACAGGGCAATATACTTC; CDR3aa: CASSEEDRAIYF
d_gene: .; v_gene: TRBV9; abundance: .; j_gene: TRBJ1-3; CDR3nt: TGTGCCAGCAGCGTAGCAACAGGTTCATCTGGAAACACCATATATTTT; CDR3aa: CASSVATGSSGNTIYF
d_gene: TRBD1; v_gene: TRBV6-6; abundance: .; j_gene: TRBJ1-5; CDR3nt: TGTGCCAGCAGTCCCCGACAGGGTTACAATCAGCCCCAGCATTTT; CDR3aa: CASSPRQGYNQPQHF
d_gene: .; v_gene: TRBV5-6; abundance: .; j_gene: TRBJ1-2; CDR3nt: TGTGCCAGCAGCTTTTCCGTGGATGGCTACACCTTC; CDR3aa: CASSFSVDGYTF
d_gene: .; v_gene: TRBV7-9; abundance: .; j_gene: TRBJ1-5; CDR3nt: TGTGCCAGCAGCTTAGCCTTCGGCAATCAGCCCCAGCATTTT; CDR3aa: CASSLAFGNQPQHF
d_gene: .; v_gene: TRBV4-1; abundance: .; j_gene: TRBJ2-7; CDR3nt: TGCGCCAGCAGCCAACTAGCGAGTTCCTACGAGCAGTACTTC; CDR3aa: CASSQLASSYEQYF
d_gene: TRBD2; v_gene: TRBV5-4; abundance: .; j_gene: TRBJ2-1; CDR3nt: TGTGCCAGCAGCTCCCGAACGGGAGGGCCTGTGGATGAGCAGTTCTTC; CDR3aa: CASSSRTGGPVDEQFF
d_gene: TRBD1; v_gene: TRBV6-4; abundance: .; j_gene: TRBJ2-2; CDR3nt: TGTGCCAGCAGCCGGACAGGGGGGGCGAACACCGGGGAGCTGTTTTTT; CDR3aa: CASSRTGGANTGELFF
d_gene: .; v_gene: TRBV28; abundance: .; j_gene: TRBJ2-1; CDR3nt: TGTGCCAGCAGTTTAGTGGTAGCGGTGGGTAATGAGCAGTTCTTC; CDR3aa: CASSLVVAVGNEQFF
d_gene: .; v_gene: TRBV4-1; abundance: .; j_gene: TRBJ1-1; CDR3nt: TGCGCCAGCAGCCAAGAGGCAGGGATGGGCACTGAAGCTTTCTTT; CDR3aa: CASSQEAGMGTEAFF
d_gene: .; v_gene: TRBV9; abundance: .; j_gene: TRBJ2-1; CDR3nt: TGTGCCAGCAGCCCAGGGCGGGGAAGCTCCTACAATGAGCAGTTCTTC; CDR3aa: CASSPGRGSSYNEQFF
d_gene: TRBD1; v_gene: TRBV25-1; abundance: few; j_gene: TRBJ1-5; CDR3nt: TGTGCCAGCAGTAGGACAGGTGATCAGCCCCAGCATTTT; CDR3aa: CASSRTGDQPQHF
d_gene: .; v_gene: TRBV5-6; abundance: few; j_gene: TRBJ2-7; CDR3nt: TGTGCCAGCAGCTTTTGGACAACTACCTACGAGCAGTACTTC; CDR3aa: CASSFWTTTYEQYF
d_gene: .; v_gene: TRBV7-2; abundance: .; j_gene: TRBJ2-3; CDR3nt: TGTGCCAGCAGCTTCGGCGTTAGGGGTACGCAGTATTTT; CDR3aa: CASSFGVRGTQYF
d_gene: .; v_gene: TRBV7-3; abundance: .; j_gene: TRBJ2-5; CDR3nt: TGTGCCAGCAGCTCCTTAGCGGACCCCCAAGAGACCCAGTACTTC; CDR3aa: CASSSLADPQETQYF
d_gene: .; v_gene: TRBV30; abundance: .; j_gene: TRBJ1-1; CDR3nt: TGTGCCTGGAGCAAAGAGAGTATGAACACTGAAGCTTTCTTT; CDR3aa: CAWSKESMNTEAFF
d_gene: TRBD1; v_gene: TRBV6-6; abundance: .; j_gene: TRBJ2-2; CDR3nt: TGTGCCAGCAGGGCCCACGGACAGGGAGGCACCGGGGAGCTGTTTTTT; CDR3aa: CASRAHGQGGTGELFF
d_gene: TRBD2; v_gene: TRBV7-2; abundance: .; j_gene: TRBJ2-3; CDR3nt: TGTGCCAGCAGCTTAGTGGGGAGGGGCCTTAGCACAGATACGCAGTATTTT; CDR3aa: CASSLVGRGLSTDTQYF
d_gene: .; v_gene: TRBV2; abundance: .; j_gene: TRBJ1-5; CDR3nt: TGTGCCAGCAGAGCGACAGGCAACAATCAGCCCCAGCATTTT; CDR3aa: CASRATGNNQPQHF
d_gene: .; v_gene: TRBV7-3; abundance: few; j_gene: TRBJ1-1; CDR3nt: TGTGCCAGCAGCGTAGTCGGGGGTGAAGCTTTCTTT; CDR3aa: CASSVVGGEAFF
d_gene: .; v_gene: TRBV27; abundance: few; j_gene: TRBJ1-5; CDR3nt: TGTGCCAGCAGTTTGGATAGGAGAAATCAGCCCCAGCATTTT; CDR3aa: CASSLDRRNQPQHF
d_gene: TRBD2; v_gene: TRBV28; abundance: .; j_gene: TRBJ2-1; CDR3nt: TGTGCCAGCAGTTTAGCGGGAGGGCCCCTGTACAATGAGCAGTTCTTC; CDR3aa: CASSLAGGPLYNEQFF
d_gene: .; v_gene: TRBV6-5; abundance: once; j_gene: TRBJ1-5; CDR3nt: TGTGCCAGCAGTTACAGGGATAGCAATCAGCCCCAGCATTTT; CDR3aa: CASSYRDSNQPQHF
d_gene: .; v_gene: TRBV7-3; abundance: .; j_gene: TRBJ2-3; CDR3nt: TGTGCCAGCAGCACGACGGGGGCCACAGATACGCAGTATTTT; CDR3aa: CASSTTGATDTQYF
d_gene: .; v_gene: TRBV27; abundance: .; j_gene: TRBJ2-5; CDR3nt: TGTGCCAGCAGTTTGGAAGGTTCTGGAGAGACCCAGTACTTC; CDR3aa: CASSLEGSGETQYF
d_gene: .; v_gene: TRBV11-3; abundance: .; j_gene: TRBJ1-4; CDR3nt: TGTGCCAGCAGCTTAAGGGGGAACAGGGCAACTAATGAAAAACTGTTTTTT; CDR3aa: CASSLRGNRATNEKLFF
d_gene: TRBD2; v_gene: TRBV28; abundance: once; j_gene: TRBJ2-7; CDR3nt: TGTGCCAGCAGTTTCCCGACTAGCTACTCCTACGAGCAGTACTTC; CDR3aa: CASSFPTSYSYEQYF
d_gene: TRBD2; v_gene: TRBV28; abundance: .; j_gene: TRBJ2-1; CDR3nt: TGTGCCAGCAGTTTGACTAGCGGTTACAATGAGCAGTTCTTC; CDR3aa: CASSLTSGYNEQFF
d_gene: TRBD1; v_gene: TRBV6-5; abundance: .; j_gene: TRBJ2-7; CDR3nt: TGTGCCAGCAGTTACTCTGGGACAGCCTACGAGCAGTACTTC; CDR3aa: CASSYSGTAYEQYF
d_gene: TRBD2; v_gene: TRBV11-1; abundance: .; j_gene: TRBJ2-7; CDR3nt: TGTGCCAGCAGCTATCTAGCGGGAGAAGGCGAGCAGTACTTC; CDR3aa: CASSYLAGEGEQYF
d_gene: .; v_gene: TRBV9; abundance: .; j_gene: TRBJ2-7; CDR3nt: TGTGCCAGCAGCGCCGGGACGGGAACCTACGAGCAGTACTTC; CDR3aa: CASSAGTGTYEQYF
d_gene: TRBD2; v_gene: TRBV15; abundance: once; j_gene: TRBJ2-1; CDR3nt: TGTGCCACCAGCAGAGGATTTGGACTAGCGGGAGGGGTTGAGCAGTTCTTC; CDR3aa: CATSRGFGLAGGVEQFF
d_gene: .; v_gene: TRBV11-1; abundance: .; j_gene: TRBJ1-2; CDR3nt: TGTGCCAGCAGCGGGCCCCTACAGGTTTCCTATGGCTACACCTTC; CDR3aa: CASSGPLQVSYGYTF
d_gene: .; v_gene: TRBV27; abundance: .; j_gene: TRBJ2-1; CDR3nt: TGTGCCAGCAGTTTATTCAACGAGCAGTTCTTC; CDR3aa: CASSLFNEQFF
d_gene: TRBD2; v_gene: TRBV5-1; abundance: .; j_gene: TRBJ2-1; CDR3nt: TGCGCCAGCAGCTGGACTAGCGGGGGGGAAAATGAGCAGTTCTTC; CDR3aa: CASSWTSGGENEQFF
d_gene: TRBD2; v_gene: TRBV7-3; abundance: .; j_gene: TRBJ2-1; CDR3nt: TGTGCCAGCAGCTTAAGGGCTAGCGGGAGTCGGAATGAGCAGTTCTTC; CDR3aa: CASSLRASGSRNEQFF
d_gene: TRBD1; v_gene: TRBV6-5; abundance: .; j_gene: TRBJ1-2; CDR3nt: TGTGCCAGCAGTGGACAGGGTGGCTACACCTTC; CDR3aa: CASSGQGGYTF